A selection of T cell receptor beta chains follows, all from one sample in a study of control samples from healthy donors and cancer patients. Sequencing used immunoSEQ multiplex PCR; TCRdb keeps in-frame clones, though not all of them. The sample includes tens of thousands of clones, about nine tenths of them seen just once. The sequenced sample was blood. Source of these receptors: a woman in her 70s in good health. Each CDR3 is given with its conserved first and last residue. Each record gives: V gene, clone size, J gene, D gene, CDR3 protein, CDR3 DNA. The D gene is left open where the match is weak. Not every row has a clone size; where given, it reads once, few, many or a size class.

V: TRBV5-1; size: .; J: TRBJ2-5; D: .; CDR3: CASSLASQGKGETQYF; DNA: TGCGCCAGCAGCTTGGCCTCTCAGGGGAAAGGGGAGACCCAGTACTTC
V: TRBV13; size: .; J: TRBJ1-1; D: TRBD1; CDR3: CASSSRTGGDTEAFF; DNA: TGTGCCAGCAGCTCTCGGACAGGGGGGGACACTGAAGCTTTCTTT
V: TRBV7-2; size: .; J: TRBJ2-5; D: TRBD2; CDR3: CASSLNTSGLAKETQYF; DNA: TGTGCCAGCAGCTTAAATACTTCGGGACTAGCGAAAGAGACCCAGTACTTC
V: TRBV19; size: .; J: TRBJ1-1; D: .; CDR3: CASSIDAGVRNTEAFF; DNA: TGTGCCAGTAGTATAGACGCAGGAGTGAGGAACACTGAAGCTTTCTTT
V: TRBV20-1; size: once; J: TRBJ1-4; D: TRBD1; CDR3: CSASDTGQLYEKLFF; DNA: TGCAGTGCTAGTGATACGGGACAGCTCTATGAAAAACTGTTTTTT
V: TRBV28; size: .; J: TRBJ2-3; D: TRBD2; CDR3: CASSSVTSGGAGTDTQYF; DNA: TGTGCCAGCAGTTCTGTAACTAGCGGGGGGGCAGGCACAGATACGCAGTATTTT
V: TRBV7-9; size: .; J: TRBJ2-3; D: TRBD2; CDR3: CASSALAGVKPQYF; DNA: TGTGCCAGCAGCGCACTAGCGGGAGTTAAACCGCAGTATTTT
V: TRBV6-6; size: .; J: TRBJ2-7; D: .; CDR3: CASSYSRRPTQGEQYF; DNA: TGTGCCAGCAGTTACAGCAGACGACCTACACAGGGTGAGCAGTACTTC
V: TRBV19; size: .; J: TRBJ1-1; D: TRBD1; CDR3: CASREQGGITEAFF; DNA: TGTGCCAGTAGGGAACAGGGGGGTATCACTGAAGCTTTCTTT
V: TRBV6-5; size: few; J: TRBJ2-7; D: .; CDR3: CASCAGSSYEQYF; DNA: TGTGCCAGCTGCGCGGGCAGCTCCTACGAGCAGTACTTC
V: TRBV3-1/TRBV3-2; size: .; J: TRBJ2-1; D: .; CDR3: CASSQGAYNEQFF; DNA: TGTGCCAGCAGCCAAGGGGCCTACAATGAGCAGTTCTTC
V: TRBV27; size: once; J: TRBJ1-3; D: .; CDR3: CVSGPGYSGNTIYF; DNA: TGTGTAAGCGGTCCGGGTTACTCTGGAAACACCATATATTTT
V: TRBV15; size: .; J: TRBJ2-2; D: .; CDR3: CATSRDRQNTGELFF; DNA: TGTGCCACCAGCAGAGATCGGCAGAACACCGGGGAGCTGTTTTTT
V: TRBV27; size: .; J: TRBJ2-4; D: .; CDR3: CASGASQNIQYF; DNA: TGTGCCAGCGGTGCATCCCAAAACATTCAGTACTTC
V: TRBV28; size: .; J: TRBJ1-5; D: .; CDR3: CASSSLRQPQHF; DNA: TGTGCCAGCAGTTCGCTAAGGCAGCCCCAGCATTTT
V: TRBV6-2/TRBV6-3; size: .; J: TRBJ2-1; D: .; CDR3: CASSILKDWNEQFF; DNA: TGTGCCAGCAGTATCCTAAAGGACTGGAATGAGCAGTTCTTC
V: TRBV3-1/TRBV3-2; size: .; J: TRBJ1-1; D: .; CDR3: CASSHGVTEAFF; DNA: TGTGCCAGCAGCCATGGAGTTACTGAAGCTTTCTTT
V: TRBV10-3; size: .; J: TRBJ1-2; D: .; CDR3: CAISEGQANYGYTF; DNA: TGTGCCATCAGTGAGGGGCAAGCTAACTATGGCTACACCTTC
V: TRBV6-5; size: once; J: TRBJ1-2; D: .; CDR3: CASGDGVGGYTF; DNA: TGTGCCAGCGGGGACGGGGTCGGGGGCTACACCTTC
V: TRBV3-1/TRBV3-2; size: .; J: TRBJ2-2; D: TRBD1; CDR3: CASSQRGPGGTGELFF; DNA: TGTGCCAGCAGCCAAAGAGGCCCAGGGGGCACCGGGGAGCTGTTTTTT
V: TRBV28; size: .; J: TRBJ1-5; D: .; CDR3: CASSLFGAGGYNQPQHF; DNA: TGTGCCAGCAGTTTATTTGGGGCCGGGGGGTACAATCAGCCCCAGCATTTT
V: TRBV24-1; size: .; J: TRBJ1-1; D: TRBD1; CDR3: CATSDTGTANTEAFF; DNA: TGTGCCACCAGTGACACCGGGACAGCGAACACTGAAGCTTTCTTT
V: TRBV24-1; size: .; J: TRBJ1-2; D: .; CDR3: CATSEEGSRGYTF; DNA: TGTGCCACCAGTGAGGAGGGGTCTCGGGGCTACACCTTC
V: TRBV18; size: .; J: TRBJ2-7; D: TRBD1; CDR3: CASSTGTGYEQYF; DNA: TGTGCCAGCTCAACCGGGACAGGGTATGAGCAGTACTTC
V: TRBV2; size: .; J: TRBJ1-1; D: TRBD1; CDR3: CASSVQGAGGFF; DNA: TGTGCCAGCAGCGTTCAGGGGGCCGGAGGTTTCTTT
V: TRBV9; size: .; J: TRBJ2-3; D: TRBD2; CDR3: CASSALAGASTDTQYF; DNA: TGTGCCAGCAGCGCACTAGCGGGGGCTAGCACAGATACGCAGTATTTT
V: TRBV5-6; size: .; J: TRBJ2-6; D: .; CDR3: CASSLPGSGANVLTF; DNA: TGTGCCAGCAGCTTGCCGGGATCCGGGGCCAACGTCCTGACTTTC
V: TRBV18; size: .; J: TRBJ1-1; D: .; CDR3: CASSSGRGNTEAFF; DNA: TGTGCCAGCTCGAGTGGACGAGGGAACACTGAAGCTTTCTTT
V: TRBV12-3/TRBV12-4; size: .; J: TRBJ1-1; D: .; CDR3: CASAPLGTEAFF; DNA: TGTGCCAGCGCCCCGTTGGGGACTGAAGCTTTCTTT